This entry lists 22 T cell receptor beta chains sequenced from one sample in a study of yellow fever vaccine responses in identical twins (dated 2018 in TCRdb). Library creation used RT-PCR. The listed sequencing device is Illumina HiSeq 2500. TCRdb reanalyzed the raw reads on its own, using fastp at Q25 for trimming and MiXCR for clone calling, and kept in-frame beta chains. Entries are consolidated by CDR3 protein sequence, retaining the most common genes and DNA. This sample comprises 4,500 to 7,000 distinct CDR3 sequences, approximately 65% of them detected only once. The top ten hold roughly 4% of the sample. The sequences come from T cells from blood (PBMCs), unsorted or a sorted subset (not recorded which), collected before or after yellow fever vaccination (not recorded which). The source of these receptors is a woman under 30 who received the yellow fever vaccine. Donor details come from another sample of the same person, matched by shared clones.

The gene calls are TRBV10-3 and TRBJ2-1, with 9 bases that match TRBD1. CDR3 size: 14 residues. The ends lost 6 bases at V and 9 bases at J; junction bases unmatched: 9. CDR1 is ENHRY, CDR2 SYGVKD, per germline. This chain's CDR3 is CAIRGGQGISEQFF. In DNA, the CDR3 is TGTGCCATCAGGGGCGGACAGGGGATTTCTGAGCAGTTCTTC.

The genes are TRBV13 and TRBJ2-1, with D perhaps TRBD2 (5 bases). The V gene lost 8 bases and the J gene lost 3 bases, with 17 bases spanning the gap. The CDR3 length is 15 residues. The germline V gene encodes CDR1 PRHDT and CDR2 FYEKMQ (reference sequence). Here the CDR3 reads CASGPGGSHYNEQFF. DNA of the CDR3: TGTGCCAGCGGACCCGGAGGCTCGCACTACAATGAGCAGTTCTTC.

The rearrangement links TRBV5-4 to TRBJ2-7, with 11 bases fitting TRBD1. The length of the CDR3 is 15 residues. The junction had 5 bases not matched to a gene; V was cut back by 3 bases and J by 3 bases. The germline CDR1 and CDR2 sequences are SGHNT and YYREEE (reference sequence). The DNA of the CDR3 is TGTGCCAGCAGCTCGCCCGGGACAGGGGGCTACGAGCAGTACTTC. Translation: CASSSPGTGGYEQYF. Full variable domain (missing parts from reference TRBV5-4 and TRBJ2-7): ETGVTQSPTHLIKTRGQQVTLRCSSQSGHNTVSWYQQALGQGPQFIFQYYREEENGRGNFPPRFSGLQFPNYSSELNVNALELDDSALYLCASSSPGTGGYEQYFGPGTRLTVT.

The chain has TRBV15 and TRBJ1-5; 10 bases map to TRBD1. The germline gives CDR1 LNHNV, CDR2 YYDKDF (reference sequence). V dropped 1 base and J dropped 7; count of bases not matched to a gene: 7. The length of the CDR3 is 16 residues. CDR3: CATSRGTGQGGQPQHF. As DNA, the CDR3 is TGTGCCACCAGCAGAGGGACAGGACAGGGGGGACAGCCCCAGCATTTT.

The genes are TRBV3-1 and TRBJ2-7; D unresolved. Germline V gives CDR1 LGHDT, CDR2 YNNKEL (reference sequence). The V end lost 3 bases, the J end lost 2 bases, and 5 bases lay between the germline ends. The CDR3 runs 12 residues. The DNA for the CDR3 is TGTGCCAGCAGCCACACCACCTACGAGCAGTACTTC. Residues: CASSHTTYEQYF.

This chain links TRBV6-1 with TRBJ2-7, with 7 bases lining up with TRBD2. V gave up 4 bases and J gave up 6 bases; unmatched junction bases: 3. Germline lookup yields CDR1 MNHNS and CDR2 SASEGT. The CDR3 spans 12 residues. The chain's CDR3 is CASSGWGGEQYF. The DNA for the CDR3 is TGTGCCAGCAGTGGCTGGGGGGGCGAGCAGTACTTC.

This chain connects TRBV29-1 to TRBJ2-3; 7 nucleotides line up with TRBD2. The germline CDR1 and CDR2 sequences are SQVTM and ANQGSEA. J lost 2 bases, V lost 6 bases, and 8 bases had no gene match. This CDR3 is built from 14 residues. The CDR3 DNA reads TGCAGCGTCGATCTAGCGGACTCCACAGATACGCAGTATTTT. It codes for CSVDLADSTDTQYF.

The sample holds one count of this clonotype. The CDR3 loop is CASSLWMTYEQYF. For the CDR3, the DNA is TGTGCCAGCAGCTTATGGATGACCTACGAGCAGTACTTC. This chain uses TRBV7-2 with TRBJ2-7; D gene ambiguous. This CDR3 is built from 13 residues. CDR1 and CDR2 (germline): SGHTA, FQGNSA. Trimming removed 2 bases from V and 2 bases from J, with 7 bases in between.

The chain combines TRBV16 with TRBJ2-7; 9 bases match TRBD1. The CDR3 runs 13 residues. The trim removed 4 bases at V and 5 bases at J, leaving 3 bases unmatched. Per germline, CDR1 KGHSY and CDR2 FQNENV. In nucleotides, the CDR3 is TGTGCCAGCAGCCCTCGGGACAGGGACGAGCAGTACTTC. It codes for CASSPRDRDEQYF.

This clonotype was observed a handful of times. The V call is TRBV12-3 or TRBV12-4, the J call TRBJ2-1; 9 nucleotides agree with TRBD2. V was clipped by 5 bases and J by 7 bases; unmatched bases: 18. This CDR3 contains 18 residues. In DNA form, the CDR3 reads TGTGCCAGCAGTCCCCCTTTGGTAGCGGGAGATATTCAGAATGAGCAGTTCTTC. It specifies CASSPPLVAGDIQNEQFF.

The gene calls are TRBV15 and TRBJ2-7; unclear D gene. V was cut by 0 bases and J by 2 bases, with 11 bases left in between. The germline gives CDR1 LNHNV, CDR2 YYDKDF (reference sequence). The CDR3 loop spans 15 amino acids. The CDR3 DNA is TGTGCCACCAGCAGAGACCGTGACTGGACCTACGAGCAGTACTTC. Translation: CATSRDRDWTYEQYF. Looking up the rest from reference TRBV15 and TRBJ2-7 gives the full variable domain: DAMVIQNPRYQVTQFGKPVTLSCSQTLNHNVMYWYQQKSSQAPKLLFHYYDKDFNNEADTPDNFQSRRPNTSFCFLDIRSPGLGDTAMYLCATSRDRDWTYEQYFGPGTRLTVT.

The chain combines TRBV6-1 with TRBJ2-7, with D unresolved. The CDR3 covers 14 residues. The germline V gene has CDR1 MNHNS and CDR2 SASEGT. Trimming took off 9 bases at V and 1 base at J, with 16 bases between the two ends. CDR3 DNA sequence: TGTGCCAGTCTGGCGGACCTATATTCCTACGAGCAGTACTTC. Translation: CASLADLYSYEQYF.

The chain couples TRBV13 to TRBJ2-2; no definite D call. The CDR3 loop spans 15 amino acids. Looked up from germline, CDR1 is PRHDT and CDR2 is FYEKMQ (reference sequence). V lost 4 bases and J lost 1, with 10 bases in between. This chain's CDR3 is CASSSPHLNTGELFF. The CDR3 region has the DNA TGTGCCAGCAGCTCCCCCCACCTGAACACCGGGGAGCTGTTTTTT.

This clonotype has only a few counts. This chain connects TRBV24-1 to TRBJ2-7; no clear D gene. The CDR3 is 15 residues long. Germline-derived CDR1 and CDR2 are KGHDR and SFDVKD. V lost 2 bases, J lost 3 bases, and 13 bases lay in between. CDR3 DNA: TGTGCCACCAGTGATTCTGGCAGTCCGCTCTACGAGCAGTACTTC. Amino acids: CATSDSGSPLYEQYF.

The chain combines TRBV7-2 with TRBJ2-3, with 9 positions matching TRBD2. After removal of 6 bases from V and 1 base from J, the junction contained 5 bases not matched to a gene. Looked up from germline, CDR1 is SGHTA and CDR2 is FQGNSA. There are 15 residues in the CDR3. CDR3 sequence reads: CASSLSGGRTDTQYF. The CDR3 nucleotides read TGTGCCAGCAGTCTTAGCGGGGGACGCACAGATACGCAGTATTTT.

The rearrangement uses TRBV5-4 and TRBJ2-1; D is undetermined. Trimming removed 0 bases from V and 6 bases from J, with 10 bases in between. This CDR3 is built from 14 residues. CDR1 is SGHNT and CDR2 is YYREEE in the germline V gene (reference sequence). CDR3 sequence reads: CASSLGATGNEQFF. DNA of the CDR3: TGTGCCAGCAGCTTGGGGGCCACCGGCAATGAGCAGTTCTTC.

The V call is TRBV15, the J call TRBJ2-7; 10 positions match TRBD1. Germline CDR1 is LNHNV and CDR2 is YYDKDF (reference sequence). This CDR3 has 15 residues. The V segment lost 3 bases and the J segment 2 bases; nucleotides outside the gene matches: 4. The CDR3 region has the DNA TGTGCCACCAGCAGCTTAGACAGGGGGCCCTACGAGCAGTACTTC. Its translation: CATSSLDRGPYEQYF. The entire variable domain, with the rest obtained from reference TRBV15 and TRBJ2-7, is as follows: DAMVIQNPRYQVTQFGKPVTLSCSQTLNHNVMYWYQQKSSQAPKLLFHYYDKDFNNEADTPDNFQSRRPNTSFCFLDIRSPGLGDTAMYLCATSSLDRGPYEQYFGPGTRLTVT.

This clonotype was seen more than once but under ten times. The chain is built from TRBV29-1 and TRBJ2-1; D is perhaps TRBD1 (5 bases). Trimming left V 1 base short and J 7 bases short, with 17 bases between. The V gene's germline CDR1 is SQVTM and CDR2 ANQGSEA. The CDR3 totals 15 residues. This CDR3 reads CSVEGWSSRANEQFF. The CDR3 DNA follows: TGCAGCGTTGAAGGTTGGTCGAGCAGGGCGAATGAGCAGTTCTTC.

This rearrangement joins TRBV4-1 to TRBJ2-7, with no clear D. The CDR3 is 13 amino acids. Trimming pared 4 bases from V and 0 bases from J, leaving 7 bases between. Looked up from germline, CDR1 is MGHRA and CDR2 is YSYEKL. CDR3 region: CASSLEVSYEQYF. Here the CDR3 DNA reads TGCGCCAGCAGCCTCGAGGTCTCCTACGAGCAGTACTTC.

This chain joins TRBV2 and TRBJ1-2; maybe TRBD1 (5 bases). There are 13 residues in the CDR3. Per germline, CDR1 SNHLY and CDR2 FYNNEI. V was pared by 4 bases and J by 3 bases, with 9 bases between. CDR3 bases: TGTGCCAGCAGTGTAGAACAGGACTATGGCTACACCTTC. Translating it yields CASSVEQDYGYTF.

The chain recombines TRBV11-3 with TRBJ2-3; a weak D match, TRBD2 (5 bases). Between the trimmed V and J ends, which lost 5 bases and 5 bases, there was a span of 14 bases. This CDR3 has 14 amino acids. Germline assignment: CDR1 SGHNT and CDR2 YENEEA. CDR3 DNA: TGTGCCAGCAGCGCATTTGGAGGCATAGATACGCAGTATTTT. The encoded protein is CASSAFGGIDTQYF.

The chain carries TRBV11-3 and TRBJ2-3; D might be TRBD2 (5 bases). The V and J ends lost 1 base and 1 base respectively, with 12 bases between them. There are 16 residues in the CDR3. CDR1 is SGHNT and CDR2 is YENEEA in the germline V gene. The CDR3 here is CASSLGAAGGTDTQYF. DNA of the CDR3: TGTGCCAGCAGCTTAGGGGCGGCGGGTGGCACAGATACGCAGTATTTT.